The TCR beta chain under discussion was sequenced for a study of blood T cell repertoires in COVID-19 (dated by TCRdb to 2019 to 2021). As for the study more broadly: The collaborator samples originated in the United States, Italy and Spain and spanned the acute and convalescent phases of COVID-19. Where available, HLA class I and class II types were obtained from metadata supplied by the sample provider rather than from assay-based typing. Deeply sampled blood TCRbeta repertoires from subjects exposed to, actively infected with, or recovered from COVID-19 were included in the dataset. The repertoires were made available in a free public database intended to serve as a resource for research on the immune response to SARS-CoV-2. The material from the prospective study consisted of cDNA or gDNA derived from T cells, B-cell-depleted T cells, or PBMCs. Samples were obtained from the ongoing ImmuneRACE study (first 160 participants) and from approximately 1,200 subjects provided by 6 global collaborators. The sample metadata nearly always contained a de-identified subject ID, COVID-19 status, age in years and sex. What the study reported, not specific to this receptor: The quantity of clinical and demographic metadata differed by source and by participant and was supplied without curation.

TCRbeta CDR3 regions were amplified from genomic DNA using the immunoSEQ Assay, a bias-controlled multiplex PCR. The published analysis was carried out like this. The number of nucleated cells in each sample was estimated from the amplification of reference gene primers within the assay. To quantify the absolute abundance of each unique TCRbeta CDR3 rearrangement, sequence reads were collapsed and filtered. For each sample, productive Simpson clonality was calculated by taking the square root of Simpson's diversity index across productive rearrangements. TCRdb retrieved this table from immuneACCESS and kept in-frame rearrangements only. Not all clones are present; in checked studies, unresolved V genes account for under half, and no reason is known for the remainder. V, J and clone size reflect that table, while D and trimming were determined from the DNA. This sample gives fewer than 400,000 clones in total; about nine tenths of them show up just once. Of the sample, 8% to 9% falls within the top ten clones.

The trim is 8 bases for V and 5 bases for J, with a gap of 21 bases between the germline ends. Including the terminal cysteine and phenylalanine, the CDR3 comprises 15 residues. The kept DNA is CDR3 alone, 45 bases in frame from the first base. From a lookup of the germline V gene, CDR1 and CDR2 are KGHSH and LQKENI. In the case of this clone: The target of this receptor is not known. No much larger clone is present one base from it, and per-base qualities are unavailable.

Participants in the prospective study were enrolled through a virtual design, were aged about 18 to 90 years, and lived in 24 United States geographic areas. To assign participants to cohorts, the prospective study relied on clinical history that participants themselves reported in a screening survey and a study questionnaire. Recovered participants in ImmuneRACE Cohort 3 were defined by two consecutive negative NP/OP PCR tests, clearance by a healthcare professional, or resolution of symptoms. Each participant in the prospective study had whole blood, serum and a nasopharyngeal or oropharyngeal swab collected by mobile phlebotomists. Over an approximately two-month period, participants in the prospective study had the option of providing additional blood draws and questionnaires. Before DNA extraction, prospective study blood samples were shipped either frozen or at room temperature.

The sequenced sample was PBMCs or T cells enriched from blood (not recorded which). The origin of this receptor is a woman aged 18-29 years who had recovered from COVID-19. The chain was built from TRBV18 and TRBJ2-5; a tentative D match to TRBD2 spans 6 bases. The CDR3 protein: CASLSLTRALETQYF. Here is the DNA: TGTGCCAGCCTGTCCCTGACTAGAGCCCTGGAGACCCAGTACTTC.